Listed here is a single TCR beta chain. The entry originates in a study of T cell changes during pregnancy in multiple sclerosis. Sequenced by immunoSEQ multiplex PCR; TCRdb stores in-frame clones only, minus some. The data hold about 39,000 clones, with around nine tenths observed a single time. Here the sequenced sample was CD8+ T cells from peripheral blood mononuclear cells, taken in the first trimester of pregnancy. This receptor was obtained from a female donor with multiple sclerosis, enrolled in a pregnancy study.

The CDR3 reads CASSQEGPGTGAYEQYF. As DNA, the CDR3 is TGCGCCAGCAGCCAAGAGGGACCGGGGACAGGGGCGTACGAGCAGTACTTC. V is TRBV4-1 and J is TRBJ2-7, with 10 bases that match TRBD1. Germline loops: CDR1 MGHRA, CDR2 YSYEKL. The CDR3 loop spans 17 amino acids. J was trimmed by 4 bases and V by 0 bases; bases with no gene match: 9.